Below are 30 T cell receptor beta chains sequenced from a single sample in a study of T cell repertoires in cytomegalovirus infection. MiXCR, applied by TCRdb to the reads, yields one record per CDR3 protein. The table has more than 250,000 distinct CDR3 sequences, about 25% seen once. Their cognate antigens are unknown. This material consisted of cultured PBMCs, taken from culture after CMV antigen stimulation. The receptors here all came from a human donor in good health (CMV status not recorded). Some clones in this sample may be carry-over from other donors' samples.

This clonotype was seen more than once but under ten times. The rearrangement uses TRBV19 and TRBJ1-2; D is unclear. The germline gives CDR1 LNHDA, CDR2 SQIVND (reference sequence). CDR3 length: 14 residues. The ends were cut back, 4 bases at V and 8 bases at J, with 17 bases in the middle. CDR3 nucleotide sequence: TGTGCCAGTAGTAGCCGACCTTGGGATACGGGCTACACCTTC. Protein product: CASSSRPWDTGYTF.

The V and J genes are TRBV5-1 and TRBJ2-5, with 13 positions matching TRBD2. CDR3 length equals 15 residues. The germline V gene has CDR1 SGHRS and CDR2 YFSETQ. With V trimmed by 4 bases and J by 5 bases, 5 bases remained unmatched. The CDR3 DNA follows: TGCGCCAGCAGCCTCACTAGCGGGAGGGAGGAGACCCAGTACTTC. Its translation is CASSLTSGREETQYF.

V gene TRBV6-2 or TRBV6-3 combines with J gene TRBJ2-1, with 10 bases that match TRBD2. This CDR3 is built from 15 residues. The germline V gene encodes CDR1 MNHEY and CDR2 SVGEGT. J lost 7 bases, V lost 5 bases, and 8 bases had no gene match. CDR3 bases: TGTGCCAGCAGTCCCATAGCGGGAGGAGTGAATGAGCAGTTCTTC. Translated, it gives CASSPIAGGVNEQFF.

This chain links TRBV7-3 with TRBJ2-2; tentative D call: TRBD1 (5 bases). This CDR3 comprises 15 residues. Germline V gives CDR1 SGHTA, CDR2 FQGTGA. V shed 2 bases and J shed 1 base, with 8 bases lying between them. As DNA, the CDR3 is TGTGCCAGCAGCTTAGGGGCGGTGAACACCGGGGAGCTGTTTTTT. Protein sequence: CASSLGAVNTGELFF.

V gene TRBV27 combines with J gene TRBJ2-1, with 11 bases matching TRBD1. Germline V CDR1 and CDR2: MNHEY, SMNVEV (reference sequence). J gave up 9 bases and V 4 bases, and 5 bases lay outside the gene matches. This CDR3 is 14 amino acids long. CDR3 amino acids: CASSWDRGFGEQFF. The CDR3 DNA is TGTGCCAGCAGTTGGGACAGGGGGTTTGGTGAGCAGTTCTTC.

This clonotype has a count of ten or more. The genes are TRBV6-2 or TRBV6-3 and TRBJ2-2; TRBD1 is a possible D gene (5 bases). CDR1 MNHEY and CDR2 SVGEGT come from the germline V gene. CDR3 length equals 16 residues. The germline V and J ends were trimmed by 5 bases and 4 bases, with 17 bases remaining between them. This chain's CDR3 is CASSELSGLGTGELFF. The CDR3 DNA sequence: TGTGCCAGCAGTGAACTATCAGGGCTCGGCACCGGGGAGCTGTTTTTT.

The chain employs TRBV7-3 and TRBJ2-1; no clear D gene. Germline CDR1 reads SGHTA; CDR2 reads FQGTGA. This CDR3 spans 13 amino acids. The germline V and J ends were trimmed by 5 bases and 4 bases, with 9 bases remaining between them. The CDR3 DNA is TGTGCCAGCAGCCCCGAACCTTACAATGAGCAGTTCTTC. It codes for CASSPEPYNEQFF.

Only a few counts were recorded for this clonotype. The chain uses TRBV7-9 and TRBJ1-1; 7 nucleotides line up with TRBD1. Looked up from germline, CDR1 is SEHNR and CDR2 is FQNEAQ (reference sequence). This CDR3 has 15 residues. V shed 4 bases, J shed 1 base, and the junction held 6 bases outside the gene matches. CDR3 in amino acids: CASSYTGQSNTEAFF. CDR3 DNA: TGTGCCAGCAGCTACACGGGACAGTCGAACACTGAAGCTTTCTTT.

V is TRBV6-2 or TRBV6-3 and J is TRBJ2-1, with D possibly matching TRBD1 (6 bases). CDR3 length equals 15 residues. Trimming cost V 2 bases and J 2 bases, with 10 bases left between them. Germline lookup yields CDR1 MNHEY and CDR2 SVGEGT. The CDR3 DNA reads TGTGCCAGCAGTTACACCGGGACAACCTACAATGAGCAGTTCTTC. Translation: CASSYTGTTYNEQFF.

Only a few counts were recorded for this clonotype. The rearrangement joins TRBV10-3 to TRBJ2-1; the D is unclear. Trimming shortened V by 10 bases and J by 9 bases, and 16 bases separated the two germline ends. This CDR3 spans 12 amino acids. CDR1 and CDR2 (germline): ENHRY, SYGVKD. As DNA, the CDR3 is TGTGCCAGCGCTCCCGTGGCGCGTGAGCAGTTCTTC. It yields the protein CASAPVAREQFF.

This clonotype was recorded at least ten times. The V call is TRBV11-2, the J call TRBJ2-1, with 9 bases fitting TRBD2. Germline assignment: CDR1 SGHAT and CDR2 FQNNGV. With 4 bases clipped from V and 6 bases from J, the junction kept 10 bases outside the gene matches. This CDR3 comprises 16 residues. CDR3 protein: CASSSIAGEALNEQFF. CDR3 DNA sequence: TGTGCCAGCAGCTCGATAGCGGGAGAAGCCCTCAATGAGCAGTTCTTC.

This clonotype was found many times. The rearrangement joins TRBV7-2 to TRBJ1-2, with 7 bases aligning to TRBD1. V lost 6 bases, J lost 4 bases, and 11 bases stayed unmatched. This CDR3 is 15 amino acids long. The germline V gene has CDR1 SGHTA and CDR2 FQGNSA. CDR3: CASSRLTGVSYGYTF. The DNA of the CDR3 is TGTGCCAGCAGTCGGCTAACAGGGGTTTCCTATGGCTACACCTTC.

This clonotype was seen ten or more times. The chain carries TRBV7-2 and TRBJ2-7, with 11 nucleotides matching TRBD2. This CDR3 has 16 residues. The V and J ends lost 5 bases and 2 bases, in that order; junction bases with no gene match: 8. The V gene's germline CDR1 is SGHTA and CDR2 FQGNSA. CDR3 DNA: TGTGCCAGCAGCGAAAACCTAGCGGGAGGCGCCTACGAGCAGTACGTC. Encoded protein: CASSENLAGGAYEQYV.

This clonotype has just a few counts. The J gene is TRBJ1-2, the V gene TRBV28, with D maybe TRBD1 (5 bases). Germline V gene data show CDR1 as MDHEN and CDR2 as SYDVKM. V was clipped by 6 bases and J by 7 bases, with 18 bases between them. This CDR3 has 14 residues. This CDR3 is CASRLGGNHPGYTF. In nucleotides, the CDR3 is TGTGCCAGCAGACTCGGGGGAAACCACCCTGGCTACACCTTC.

The chain is built from TRBV27 and TRBJ2-1; no reliable D call. V was trimmed by 0 bases and J by 7 bases, leaving 13 bases between them. Germline values: CDR1 MNHEY, CDR2 SMNVEV (reference sequence). This CDR3 contains 15 residues. The CDR3 loop reads CASSLSSDLENEQFF. In DNA, the CDR3 is TGTGCCAGCAGTTTATCATCGGATCTGGAAAATGAGCAGTTCTTC.

This clonotype was seen ten or more times. V usage is TRBV7-6 and J usage is TRBJ1-1; possibly TRBD1 for D (5 bases). There are 16 residues in the CDR3. V lost 4 bases and J 6 bases, leaving 21 bases between the germline ends. Germline CDR1 is SGHVS and CDR2 is FNYEAQ. In DNA, the CDR3 is TGTGCCAGCAGCTCTACAACTCCGGGACTTATCTCTGAAGCTTTCTTT. Protein sequence: CASSSTTPGLISEAFF.

The sample holds many counts of this clonotype. The V gene is TRBV7-2, the J gene TRBJ2-5; 12 bases match TRBD2. Trimming removed 0 bases from V and 0 bases from J; junction bases left unmatched: 2. Germline CDR1 and CDR2: SGHTA and FQGNSA. This CDR3 has 17 amino acids. CDR3 in DNA: TGTGCCAGCAGCTTAGCGGGGACTAGCGGGTACCAAGAGACCCAGTACTTC. Its protein is CASSLAGTSGYQETQYF. Looking up the rest from reference TRBV7-2 and TRBJ2-5 gives the full variable domain: GAGVSQSPSNKVTEKGKDVELRCDPISGHTALYWYRQSLGQGLEFLIYFQGNSAPDKSGLPSDRFSAERTGGSVSTLTIQRTQQEDSAVYLCASSLAGTSGYQETQYFGPGTRLLVL.

The chain uses TRBV5-4 and TRBJ1-2; possible D gene TRBD1, 6 bases. V was shortened by 0 bases and J by 4 bases, with 13 bases between the two germline ends. CDR1 and CDR2 from the germline V gene are SGHNT and YYREEE (reference sequence). This CDR3 spans 15 amino acids. CDR3 nucleotides: TGTGCCAGCAGCTTGGGGCGGGGGGCAAGCTATGGCTACACCTTC. Residues: CASSLGRGASYGYTF.

There are a few counts of this clonotype. The chain's CDR3 is CASSLFIPGSSYNSPLHF. The CDR3 DNA reads TGTGCCAGCAGCTTATTTATTCCCGGGAGCTCCTATAATTCACCCCTCCACTTT. This chain links TRBV7-2 with TRBJ1-6, with D hard to call. The CDR3 has 18 amino acids. The germline V gene has CDR1 SGHTA and CDR2 FQGNSA. V was trimmed by 2 bases and J by 0 bases, leaving 14 bases between them. Complete variable domain (other parts from reference TRBV7-2 and TRBJ1-6): GAGVSQSPSNKVTEKGKDVELRCDPISGHTALYWYRQSLGQGLEFLIYFQGNSAPDKSGLPSDRFSAERTGGSVSTLTIQRTQQEDSAVYLCASSLFIPGSSYNSPLHFGNGTRLTVT.

The chain recombines TRBV19 with TRBJ1-5; the D gene is possibly TRBD1 (5 bases). CDR1 is LNHDA, CDR2 SQIVND, per germline (reference sequence). This CDR3 has 16 residues. V was pared by 3 bases and J by 5 bases, with 17 bases between. CDR3 amino acids: CASSIWAPPGHQPQHF. In DNA, the CDR3 is TGTGCCAGTAGTATCTGGGCACCGCCGGGGCATCAGCCCCAGCATTTT.

There are many counts of this clonotype. The chain is built from TRBV7-2 and TRBJ2-3; a possible D gene is TRBD2 (6 bases). The CDR3 consists of 13 residues. Trimming cost V 5 bases and J 9 bases, with 15 bases left between them. Germline loops: CDR1 SGHTA, CDR2 FQGNSA. CDR3 sequence (DNA): TGTGCCAGCAGCCAAAATGCGGGGAAGACGCAGTATTTT. As protein: CASSQNAGKTQYF. The variable domain in full, with the rest retrieved from reference TRBV7-2 and TRBJ2-3, is GAGVSQSPSNKVTEKGKDVELRCDPISGHTALYWYRQSLGQGLEFLIYFQGNSAPDKSGLPSDRFSAERTGGSVSTLTIQRTQQEDSAVYLCASSQNAGKTQYFGPGTRLTVL.

The chain couples TRBV28 to TRBJ1-5, with 7 bases identical to TRBD1. The junction had 7 bases not matched to a gene; V was cut back by 2 bases and J by 3 bases. The CDR3 covers 16 residues. In germline, CDR1 is MDHEN, CDR2 SYDVKM. The CDR3 here is CASSLGPGQLNQPQHF. The CDR3 nucleotides read TGTGCCAGCAGTTTAGGGCCGGGACAGCTCAATCAGCCCCAGCATTTT.

This clonotype was picked up a small number of times. This sequence joins TRBV28 and TRBJ1-5; D is unclear. Germline CDR1 reads MDHEN; CDR2 reads SYDVKM. The V end lost 7 bases, the J end lost 2 bases, and 18 bases lay between the germline ends. The CDR3 covers 16 residues. In nucleotides, the CDR3 is TGTGCCAGCACCCTTTTTCGCGGTGGCGGCAATCAGCCCCAGCATTTT. It yields the protein CASTLFRGGGNQPQHF.

This clonotype was seen only a few times. The chain has TRBV4-1 and TRBJ2-5, with D possibly TRBD1 on 6 matching bases. Trimming shortened V by 4 bases and J by 5 bases, and 11 bases separated the two germline ends. CDR3 length equals 13 residues. Germline V gives CDR1 MGHRA, CDR2 YSYEKL. The CDR3 DNA sequence: TGCGCCAGCAGCCCGGACAGTGGGGAGACCCAGTACTTC. Protein: CASSPDSGETQYF.

The V gene is TRBV2, the J gene TRBJ2-1; possible D gene TRBD1, 6 bases. This CDR3 region has 12 residues. V was cut by 7 bases and J by 9 bases, with 13 bases left in between. Per germline, CDR1 SNHLY and CDR2 FYNNEI. For the CDR3, the DNA is TGTGCCAGCACCAGCCCAGGGGTTGAGCAGTTCTTC. Protein sequence: CASTSPGVEQFF.

V usage is TRBV2 and J usage is TRBJ1-2; 7 bases map to TRBD1. The germline V gene has CDR1 SNHLY and CDR2 FYNNEI. The junction had 19 bases not matched to a gene; V was cut back by 5 bases and J by 1 base. This CDR3 comprises 19 residues. In nucleotides, the CDR3 is TGTGCCAGCAGTCCCTTCCCCGGACCGACAGGGCGGAGTAACTATGGCTACACCTTC. Translating gives CASSPFPGPTGRSNYGYTF.

The J gene is TRBJ1-2, the V gene TRBV7-4; D is possibly TRBD1 (5 bases). V lost 3 bases to trimming and J lost 2 bases, with 7 bases between them. From germline, CDR1 is SGHVT and CDR2 SQSDAQ. The CDR3 loop spans 13 amino acids. This CDR3 reads CASSLTANYGYTF. In DNA form, the CDR3 reads TGTGCCAGCAGCTTGACAGCCAACTATGGCTACACCTTC.

The CDR3 DNA is TGTGCCAGCAGCCTCGGACTCCACGGCTACACCTTC. Translating gives CASSLGLHGYTF. This chain joins TRBV7-8 and TRBJ1-2; no clear D. Trimming removed 5 bases at V and 8 bases at J, with 12 bases between. There are 12 residues in the CDR3. Germline V gene lookup returns CDR1 SGHVS and CDR2 FQNEAQ.

This clonotype was picked up a small number of times. The chain employs TRBV15 and TRBJ1-2; no reliable D call. This CDR3 comprises 15 residues. Germline V lookup: CDR1 LNHNV, CDR2 YYDKDF (reference sequence). The V gene lost 0 bases and the J gene lost 6 bases, with 14 bases spanning the gap. This CDR3 is CATSRDVGMANGYTF. DNA of the CDR3: TGTGCCACCAGCAGAGATGTAGGGATGGCAAATGGCTACACCTTC.

This clonotype appeared a few times. This rearrangement joins TRBV30 to TRBJ1-5; 8 nucleotides match TRBD1. The J segment lost 7 bases and the V segment lost 5 bases, leaving 10 bases of the junction unmatched. The CDR3 consists of 14 residues. Germline V gene lookup returns CDR1 GTSNPN and CDR2 SVGIG (reference sequence). This CDR3 is CAWSTWTGRQPQHF. The CDR3 DNA is TGTGCCTGGTCTACGTGGACAGGGCGCCAGCCCCAGCATTTT.